This entry lists 23 T cell receptor beta chains sequenced from one sample in a study of CD8 T cells in Susac syndrome. Random hexamers primed reverse transcription of about 0.5 to 1 ug RNA. Via MiXCR, TCRdb re-called the immunoSEQ multiplex PCR reads, giving one row per CDR3 protein. The repertoire includes 250,000 to 350,000 distinct CDR3 sequences, roughly 94% of them detected once, and about 0.063% sits in the top ten. Sequenced: CD4+ T cells from PBMCs. The source is a human donor with multiple sclerosis.

The chain combines TRBV4-2 with TRBJ2-2; D not certain. This CDR3 spans 15 amino acids. V lost 2 bases and J lost 4, with 11 bases in between. In germline, CDR1 is LGHNA, CDR2 YNFKEQ. The chain's CDR3 is CASSQLSIPTGELFF. CDR3 nucleotide sequence: TGTGCCAGCAGCCAACTATCAATACCCACCGGGGAGCTGTTTTTT.

The chain uses TRBV30 and TRBJ1-2; 8 nucleotides agree with TRBD1. This CDR3 is built from 11 residues. The germline gives CDR1 GTSNPN, CDR2 SVGIG (reference sequence). With V trimmed by 3 bases and J by 13 bases, 7 bases remained unmatched. CDR3 protein: CAWSAGGAATF. CDR3 sequence (DNA): TGTGCCTGGAGCGCAGGGGGCGCGGCCACCTTC.

This rearrangement joins TRBV18 to TRBJ2-1, with D tentatively TRBD2 (5 bases). Germline assignment: CDR1 KGHSH and CDR2 LQKENI. The CDR3 length is 15 residues. V lost 3 bases, J lost 5 bases, and 14 bases lay in between. CDR3 bases: TGTGCCAGCTCACCCCCCGGGCAGCGGAACAATGAGCAGTTCTTC. Encoded protein: CASSPPGQRNNEQFF.

The chain recombines TRBV18 with TRBJ1-1; 12 bases agree with TRBD1. This CDR3 has 16 amino acids. CDR1 is KGHSH and CDR2 is LQKENI in the germline V gene. V lost 1 base to trimming and J lost 5 bases; unmatched junction nucleotides: 5. The CDR3 reads CASSPRGQGAGTEAFF. DNA for the CDR3: TGTGCCAGCTCACCACGGGGACAGGGGGCAGGGACTGAAGCTTTCTTT.

This chain links TRBV19 with TRBJ2-5; no clear D. The germline gives CDR1 LNHDA, CDR2 SQIVND (reference sequence). This CDR3 has 16 amino acids. Trimming shortened V by 2 bases and J by 0 bases, and 13 bases separated the two germline ends. The CDR3: CASSINWGGYQETQYF. The CDR3, as DNA: TGTGCCAGTAGTATAAATTGGGGTGGGTACCAAGAGACCCAGTACTTC.

This rearrangement joins TRBV7-3 to TRBJ1-3, with 7 bases identical to TRBD1. Trimming removed 4 bases from V and 3 bases from J; junction bases left unmatched: 6. The CDR3 sequence is 15 residues long. Per germline, CDR1 SGHTA and CDR2 FQGTGA. The CDR3 bases are TGTGCCAGCAGCTCACGAGGGGGCGATGGAAACACCATATATTTT. This codes for CASSSRGGDGNTIYF.

The genes are TRBV2 and TRBJ1-4; D possibly corresponds to TRBD1 (6 bases). The CDR3 is 14 residues long. Deletions cut 7 bases from V and 1 base from J, with 10 bases between. Germline CDR1 and CDR2: SNHLY and FYNNEI. CDR3 residues: CASTGDLTNEKLFF. The CDR3 DNA sequence: TGTGCCAGCACAGGGGACTTAACTAATGAAAAACTGTTTTTT.

This clonotype was detected once. The CDR3 nucleotides are TGTGCCAGCAGCGTAGAGTCGCTATTAGGTGAGCAGTTCTTC. It encodes CASSVESLLGEQFF. The V gene is TRBV9, the J gene TRBJ2-1; D call uncertain. CDR1 SGDLS and CDR2 YYNGEE come from the germline V gene. The V end lost 0 bases, the J end lost 9 bases, and 13 bases lay between the germline ends. The CDR3 sequence is 14 residues long.

V is TRBV2 and J is TRBJ1-2; D remains ambiguous. Per the germline V gene, CDR1 is SNHLY and CDR2 is FYNNEI. Trimming took off 6 bases at V and 6 bases at J, with 14 bases between the two ends. The CDR3 covers 13 residues. The chain's CDR3 is CASSAIRADGYTF. CDR3 DNA sequence: TGTGCCAGCAGCGCGATAAGGGCAGATGGCTACACCTTC.

V and J are TRBV6-6 and TRBJ2-1; TRBD1 or TRBD2 may be the D gene (6 bases each). This CDR3 region has 15 residues. V was shortened by 5 bases and J by 2 bases, with 13 bases between the two germline ends. Germline CDR1 is MNHNY and CDR2 is SVGAGI (reference sequence). The CDR3 nucleotides are TGTGCCAGCAGTACCCCGGAGGGGGCCTACAATGAGCAGTTCTTC. Translation gives CASSTPEGAYNEQFF.

The chain couples TRBV5-1 to TRBJ1-5; weak D call: TRBD1 (5 bases). Germline V lookup: CDR1 SGHRS, CDR2 YFSETQ. The CDR3 is 15 residues long. V dropped 1 base and J dropped 7 bases, with 15 bases sitting between them. The CDR3 DNA sequence: TGCGCCAGCAGCTTGTCAGGGAACCAGGGACAGCCCCAGCATTTT. It codes for CASSLSGNQGQPQHF.

The chain joins TRBV23-1 to TRBJ1-2; a weak D match, TRBD1 (5 bases). TRBV23-1 is labeled an ORF, and its function is uncertain. CDR3 length: 13 amino acids. V dropped 4 bases and J dropped 8 bases, with 14 bases sitting between them. Here the CDR3 DNA reads TGCGCCAGCAGTCCCCCCTGGGGGGTAGGCTACACCTTC. Protein: CASSPPWGVGYTF.

This clonotype was counted a single time. J is TRBJ1-2 and V is TRBV5-1; D unresolved. Germline CDR1 and CDR2: SGHRS and YFSETQ. The CDR3 is made up of 14 amino acids. V was pared by 3 bases and J by 2 bases, with 11 bases between. CDR3 in amino acids: CASSSPEGNYGYTF. CDR3 nucleotides: TGCGCCAGCAGCTCTCCGGAGGGAAACTATGGCTACACCTTC.

CDR3 DNA: TGCGCCAGCAGCTTTGGCGGGGGAGAGACCCAGTACTTC. It yields the protein CASSFGGGETQYF. This chain links TRBV5-1 with TRBJ2-5, with 7 nucleotides matching TRBD2. Germline V lookup: CDR1 SGHRS, CDR2 YFSETQ. Trimming took 2 bases from V and 4 from J; bases not matched to a gene: 2. The CDR3 length is 13 residues.

The V call is TRBV7-2, the J call TRBJ2-7, with 9 bases that match TRBD1. The CDR3 extends over 19 amino acids. CDR1 is SGHTA and CDR2 is FQGNSA in the germline V gene. Losses at the gene ends were 3 bases for V and 4 bases for J; bases not matched to a gene: 19. The CDR3 DNA reads as TGTGCCAGCAGCTTGGACAGGGGCCGACTGCGAGGGGTCCCGTACGAGCAGTACTTC. This encodes CASSLDRGRLRGVPYEQYF.

This sequence joins TRBV20-1 and TRBJ2-2; 8 bases are shared with TRBD1. The CDR3 runs 14 residues. V was pared by 5 bases and J by 4 bases, with 6 bases of the junction left unmatched. CDR1 is DFQATT and CDR2 is SNEGSKA in the germline V gene (reference sequence). For the CDR3, the DNA is TGCAGTGCTGGACAGGGTAGGGGCACCGGGGAGCTGTTTTTT. Its protein is CSAGQGRGTGELFF.

The chain joins TRBV7-2 to TRBJ2-3; 7 positions agree with TRBD1. V shed 5 bases, J shed 5 bases, and the junction held 7 bases outside the gene matches. In germline, CDR1 is SGHTA, CDR2 FQGNSA. This CDR3 is built from 14 residues. The CDR3 region has the DNA TGTGCCAGCAGCCCAGACAGGGTGGAAGATACGCAGTATTTT. This codes for CASSPDRVEDTQYF.

This chain uses TRBV18 with TRBJ2-2, with D possibly TRBD2 on 5 matching bases. The CDR3 is 15 residues long. Germline V gene lookup returns CDR1 KGHSH and CDR2 LQKENI. Trimming removed 3 bases from V and 5 bases from J, with 13 bases in between. This CDR3 is CASSPLSTGTGELFF. The CDR3 nucleotides read TGTGCCAGCTCACCTCTTTCAACGGGAACCGGGGAGCTGTTTTTT. The full variable domain, its missing parts supplied by reference TRBV18 and TRBJ2-2, is NAGVMQNPRHLVRRRGQEARLRCSPMKGHSHVYWYRQLPEEGLKFMVYLQKENIIDESGMPKERFSAEFPKEGPSILRIQQVVRGDSAAYFCASSPLSTGTGELFFGEGSRLTVL.

The CDR3 spells CASSIQGQGTNEKLFF. The CDR3 DNA is TGCGCCAGCAGCATCCAGGGGCAGGGGACTAATGAAAAACTGTTTTTT. This chain connects TRBV5-1 to TRBJ1-4, with D tentatively TRBD1 (6 bases). Deletions cut 4 bases from V and 2 bases from J, with 15 bases between. Germline CDR1 and CDR2: SGHRS and YFSETQ. The CDR3 spans 16 residues. Variable domain in full (rest from reference TRBV5-1 and TRBJ1-4): KAGVTQTPRYLIKTRGQQVTLSCSPISGHRSVSWYQQTPGQGLQFLFEYFSETQRNKGNFPGRFSGRQFSNSRSEMNVSTLELGDSALYLCASSIQGQGTNEKLFFGSGTQLSVL.

The genes are TRBV6-5 and TRBJ2-5; 12 nucleotides match TRBD2. The CDR3 has 13 amino acids. Germline V gene lookup returns CDR1 MNHEY and CDR2 SVGAGI. The junction had 6 bases not matched to a gene; V was cut back by 4 bases and J by 12 bases. CDR3 region: CASSSRLAGAEYF. The CDR3 coding sequence is TGTGCCAGCAGTTCTCGACTAGCGGGGGCCGAGTACTTC.

The chain is built from TRBV20-1 and TRBJ2-1; a possible D gene is TRBD1 (6 bases). Germline-derived CDR1 and CDR2 are DFQATT and SNEGSKA (reference sequence). The CDR3 length is 16 residues. The ends were cut back, 6 bases at V and 1 base at J, with 19 bases in the middle. The CDR3 DNA follows: TGCAGTGCCCCTTCCCGGGCAGGGGTATCCTACAATGAGCAGTTCTTC. Translated: CSAPSRAGVSYNEQFF.

The chain uses TRBV18 and TRBJ1-5; no definite D call. CDR3 length equals 12 residues. CDR1 is KGHSH, CDR2 LQKENI, per germline. Deletions cut 0 bases from V and 6 bases from J, with 3 bases between. The CDR3 loop is CASSPPGQPQHF. For the CDR3, the DNA is TGTGCCAGCTCACCACCGGGTCAGCCCCAGCATTTT. Full variable domain (missing parts from reference TRBV18 and TRBJ1-5): NAGVMQNPRHLVRRRGQEARLRCSPMKGHSHVYWYRQLPEEGLKFMVYLQKENIIDESGMPKERFSAEFPKEGPSILRIQQVVRGDSAAYFCASSPPGQPQHFGDGTRLSIL.

The CDR3 protein is CASSQLINQPQHF. CDR3 coding DNA: TGCGCCAGCAGCCAATTGATCAATCAGCCCCAGCATTTT. This chain links TRBV4-3 with TRBJ1-5; D is ambiguous. V gave up 2 bases and J gave up 3 bases, with 5 bases separating them. This CDR3 is built from 13 residues. Germline V gene lookup returns CDR1 LGHNA and CDR2 YSLEER.